What follows describes a single T cell receptor (beta chain). Its antigen is as yet unknown. Primers: 60 Vbeta forward and 13 Jbeta reverse. Method: immunoSEQ multiplex PCR; TCRdb's copy keeps in-frame clones and lacks some. This table has 95,000 to 150,000 clones, roughly four fifths appearing once. The entry originates in a study of cytomegalovirus exposure and HLA in healthy donors. Whole-study context: Tens of millions of unique TCRs, all from HLA-typed donors, were included in an early release of the data. Researchers found that about 82% of around 400 genotyped donors fell within the Caucasian-associated ancestry cluster.

Whole-study results and caveats: Later analysis reportedly placed an Asian-associated ancestry cluster below the approximately 730-donor mean in N-insertions. A later analysis reported that several of the most significant clusters appeared to be linked to common viral pathogens, among them Epstein-Barr virus.

Germline assignment: CDR1 LNHNV and CDR2 YYDKDF (reference sequence). The germline V and J ends were trimmed by 0 bases and 3 bases, with 12 bases remaining between them. This CDR3 has 15 amino acids. The sequenced sample consisted of PBMCs. J is TRBJ2-7 and V is TRBV15; D might be TRBD2 (6 bases). The sequence came from a man aged 40-50 years in good health and CMV-seronegative. The CDR3 DNA is TGTGCCACCAGCAGAGAATCGGCTAGCGTCTACGAGCAGTACTTC. Its protein is CATSRESASVYEQYF.